The text below deals with one T cell receptor (beta chain). Assay: immunoSEQ multiplex PCR; the TCRdb copy retains only in-frame clones and omits some. The data contain 200,000 to 300,000 clones, about nine tenths of them singletons. The data were taken from a study of cytomegalovirus exposure and HLA in healthy donors. The CDR3 covers 15 residues. Germline CDR1 is LNHDA and CDR2 is SQIVND (reference sequence). Trimming stripped 0 bases from V and 4 bases from J, with 10 bases between. Sequencing was performed on PBMCs. The V and J genes are TRBV19 and TRBJ2-1; D is ambiguous. This TCR derives from a woman in her twenties or thirties in good health and CMV-seronegative. CDR3 loop: CASSIDFGTYNEQFF. The CDR3 coding sequence is TGTGCCAGTAGTATAGATTTCGGAACTTACAATGAGCAGTTCTTC.